The rows below give T cell receptor beta chains drawn from one sample of a study of T cell responses to AZD1222 COVID-19 vaccine. Repertoires were generated with immunoSEQ multiplex PCR, while TCRdb's copy carries only in-frame clones and drops some. Found here are 100,000 or so clones, approximately 90% of them singletons; the top ten hold 1% to 1.5%. The sequenced sample was peripheral blood, obtained on day 0 of AZD1222 vaccination. These receptors all stem from an adult in good health. The CDR3 runs from the conserved cysteine through the conserved F or W. Fields, in order: CDR3 protein, CDR3 DNA, clone size, V gene, J gene, D gene. A D gene is named only where the DNA matches it firmly. Size tells how often a clone was seen (once, few, many) or the class of an expanded clone, and some rows leave it out.

cdr3_aa: CASSLVAASYNSPLHF
cdr3_nt: TGCGCCAGCAGCTTGGTTGCAGCCTCCTATAATTCACCCCTCCACTTT
clone_size: .
v_call: TRBV5-1
j_call: TRBJ1-6
d_call: .

cdr3_aa: CASSAIFSRAGYGYTF
cdr3_nt: TGTGCCAGCAGTGCAATATTCTCCCGGGCAGGGTATGGCTACACCTTC
clone_size: .
v_call: TRBV6-1
j_call: TRBJ1-2
d_call: .

cdr3_aa: CASSQEPSSGANVLTF
cdr3_nt: TGCGCCAGCAGTCAAGAGCCTAGCTCTGGGGCCAACGTCCTGACTTTC
clone_size: .
v_call: TRBV5-1
j_call: TRBJ2-6
d_call: .

cdr3_aa: CATSDYGGTEAFF
cdr3_nt: TGTGCCACCAGTGATTATGGGGGCACTGAAGCTTTCTTT
clone_size: .
v_call: TRBV24-1
j_call: TRBJ1-1
d_call: .

cdr3_aa: CAWRSEIWTGGRGELFF
cdr3_nt: TGTGCCTGGAGATCTGAGATTTGGACAGGGGGCCGAGGGGAGCTGTTTTTT
clone_size: .
v_call: TRBV30
j_call: TRBJ2-2
d_call: TRBD1

cdr3_aa: CASSYSEIYEQYF
cdr3_nt: TGTGCCAGCAGTTACTCAGAAATCTACGAGCAGTACTTC
clone_size: .
v_call: TRBV6-5
j_call: TRBJ2-7
d_call: .

cdr3_aa: CASRPRGDSSYNEQFF
cdr3_nt: TGTGCCAGCCGCCCACGGGGTGACAGCTCCTACAATGAGCAGTTCTTC
clone_size: few
v_call: TRBV9
j_call: TRBJ2-1
d_call: .

cdr3_aa: CSVFGGDGGYGYTF
cdr3_nt: TGCAGCGTTTTCGGGGGGGACGGAGGCTATGGCTACACCTTC
clone_size: .
v_call: TRBV29-1
j_call: TRBJ1-2
d_call: .

cdr3_aa: CASSQVGPPDGEAFF
cdr3_nt: TGCGCCAGCAGCCAAGTGGGCCCCCCGGACGGTGAAGCTTTCTTT
clone_size: few
v_call: TRBV4-1
j_call: TRBJ1-1
d_call: .

cdr3_aa: CSASHRASYGYTF
cdr3_nt: TGCAGTGCTAGTCACAGGGCCAGCTATGGCTACACCTTC
clone_size: .
v_call: TRBV20-1
j_call: TRBJ1-2
d_call: .

cdr3_aa: CASSVIGETQYF
cdr3_nt: TGCGCCAGCAGCGTGATTGGGGAGACCCAGTACTTC
clone_size: .
v_call: TRBV4-1
j_call: TRBJ2-5
d_call: .

cdr3_aa: CASSVRVRSNQPQHF
cdr3_nt: TGTGCCAGCAGCGTCAGGGTAAGGAGCAATCAGCCCCAGCATTTT
clone_size: .
v_call: TRBV7-6
j_call: TRBJ1-5
d_call: .

cdr3_aa: CASSYQTGGYEQYF
cdr3_nt: TGTGCCAGCAGTTACCAGACAGGGGGGTACGAGCAGTACTTC
clone_size: .
v_call: TRBV6-6
j_call: TRBJ2-7
d_call: TRBD1

cdr3_aa: CASSNDREAFF
cdr3_nt: TGCGCCAGCAGCAACGACAGGGAAGCTTTCTTT
clone_size: .
v_call: TRBV10-1
j_call: TRBJ1-1
d_call: .

cdr3_aa: CASSPQGKMDEKLFF
cdr3_nt: TGTGCCAGTAGTCCACAGGGGAAGATGGATGAAAAACTGTTTTTT
clone_size: .
v_call: TRBV19
j_call: TRBJ1-4
d_call: TRBD1

cdr3_aa: CAISESSTGGGTDTEAFF
cdr3_nt: TGTGCCATCAGTGAGTCGAGTACAGGGGGCGGGACGGACACTGAAGCTTTCTTT
clone_size: once
v_call: TRBV10-3
j_call: TRBJ1-1
d_call: TRBD1

cdr3_aa: CASSLGDRGLLGPQHF
cdr3_nt: TGCGCCAGCAGCTTGGGGGACAGGGGTCTTCTAGGGCCCCAGCATTTT
clone_size: .
v_call: TRBV5-1
j_call: TRBJ1-5
d_call: TRBD1

cdr3_aa: CASRNSGGSFEAFF
cdr3_nt: TGTGCCAGCAGAAATTCCGGGGGCTCCTTTGAAGCTTTCTTT
clone_size: .
v_call: TRBV6-5
j_call: TRBJ1-1
d_call: .

cdr3_aa: CASKPTLKNTEAFF
cdr3_nt: TGTGCCAGCAAACCGACTCTGAAGAACACTGAAGCTTTCTTT
clone_size: .
v_call: TRBV28
j_call: TRBJ1-1
d_call: .

cdr3_aa: CASSEGQWIGYTF
cdr3_nt: TGTGCCAGCAGCGAAGGACAGTGGATCGGCTACACCTTC
clone_size: .
v_call: TRBV7-9
j_call: TRBJ1-2
d_call: .

cdr3_aa: CASSPQLSSQGTGNTIYF
cdr3_nt: TGTGCCAGCAGTCCACAATTGAGCTCACAGGGGACTGGAAACACCATATATTTT
clone_size: .
v_call: TRBV27
j_call: TRBJ1-3
d_call: TRBD1

cdr3_aa: CASSQGAWTGEPQHF
cdr3_nt: TGCGCCAGCAGCCAAGGAGCCTGGACAGGGGAGCCCCAGCATTTT
clone_size: .
v_call: TRBV4-1
j_call: TRBJ1-5
d_call: TRBD1

cdr3_aa: CASSEARGVSQGLYGYTF
cdr3_nt: TGTGCCAGCAGTGAAGCGCGGGGGGTGAGTCAGGGCCTCTATGGCTACACCTTC
clone_size: few
v_call: TRBV2
j_call: TRBJ1-2
d_call: .

cdr3_aa: CASSMTQESNEKLFF
cdr3_nt: TGTGCCAGTAGTATGACCCAGGAGTCTAATGAAAAACTGTTTTTT
clone_size: once
v_call: TRBV19
j_call: TRBJ1-4
d_call: .

cdr3_aa: CASSAINLPLHF
cdr3_nt: TGTGCCAGCAGCGCCATAAATTTGCCCCTCCACTTT
clone_size: .
v_call: TRBV3-1/TRBV3-2
j_call: TRBJ1-6
d_call: .

cdr3_aa: CASSLQGGQAYGYTF
cdr3_nt: TGTGCCAGCAGTTTACAGGGGGGGCAGGCCTATGGCTACACCTTC
clone_size: .
v_call: TRBV6-5
j_call: TRBJ1-2
d_call: TRBD1

cdr3_aa: CASSSVGTGEFKTTF
cdr3_nt: TGCGCCAGCAGCTCGGTCGGGACAGGGGAATTTAAGACTACCTTC
clone_size: .
v_call: TRBV5-1
j_call: TRBJ2-7
d_call: TRBD1

cdr3_aa: CASSYQGLRGVRDTQYF
cdr3_nt: TGCGCCAGCAGCTACCAGGGTTTACGGGGGGTAAGAGATACGCAGTATTTT
clone_size: .
v_call: TRBV5-1
j_call: TRBJ2-3
d_call: TRBD2

cdr3_aa: CASSFITGGSDEQYF
cdr3_nt: TGCGCCAGCAGCTTTATCACAGGGGGTAGCGACGAGCAGTACTTC
clone_size: .
v_call: TRBV5-1
j_call: TRBJ2-7
d_call: TRBD1